These 21 T cell receptor beta chains came from one sample sequenced in a study of T cell responses to AZD1222 COVID-19 vaccine. The assay was immunoSEQ multiplex PCR, and TCRdb's table has in-frame clones only and misses some. The table lists 45,000 to 65,000 clones, about 91% of them singletons. Sample: peripheral blood, taken 28 days after the second AZD1222 dose. These receptor sequences come from an adult who received the AZD1222 COVID-19 vaccine.

The chain has TRBV10-2 and TRBJ1-1; D might be TRBD1 (6 bases). With 5 bases removed from V and 0 bases from J, the gap between germline ends came to 13 bases. The CDR3 has 15 residues. Germline V gene sequence: CDR1 WSHSY, CDR2 SAAADI. CDR3 loop: CASSRGARVNTEAFF. In nucleotides, the CDR3 is TGCGCCAGCAGTCGGGGGGCCAGGGTGAACACTGAAGCTTTCTTT.

This clone appeared a single time. The chain employs TRBV30 and TRBJ2-1; no definite D call. Germline V gene data show CDR1 as GTSNPN and CDR2 as SVGIG (reference sequence). Trimming cost V 0 bases and J 2 bases, with 8 bases left between them. This CDR3 has 14 amino acids. The CDR3 sequence is CAWSVLDAYNEQFF. The CDR3 DNA is TGTGCCTGGAGTGTACTGGACGCCTACAATGAGCAGTTCTTC.

This clone was detected once. The chain uses TRBV5-1 and TRBJ2-1; D is unresolved. Per germline, CDR1 SGHRS and CDR2 YFSETQ. Trimming pared 0 bases from V and 7 bases from J, leaving 11 bases between. CDR3 length: 14 residues. In nucleotides, the CDR3 is TGCGCCAGCAGCTTGGGGGCGGCCTTAAATGAGCAGTTCTTC. Translating it yields CASSLGAALNEQFF.

The rearrangement links TRBV6-1 to TRBJ1-2; D gene unclear. This CDR3 has 13 residues. The V and J ends lost 1 base and 4 bases respectively, with 7 bases between them. Germline assignment: CDR1 MNHNS and CDR2 SASEGT. The CDR3 DNA is TGTGCCAGCAGTGAAGAGGCCCCCTATGGCTACACCTTC. Amino acids: CASSEEAPYGYTF.

The J gene is TRBJ2-1, the V gene TRBV14; 14 bases are a match to TRBD2. The germline CDR1 and CDR2 sequences are SGHDN and FVKESK. V was clipped by 0 bases and J by 7 bases; unmatched bases: 11. CDR3 length: 19 residues. The CDR3 coding sequence is TGTGCCAGCAGCCAAGATCCGACTAGCGGGAGGGCTAGGCTGAATGAGCAGTTCTTC. This codes for CASSQDPTSGRARLNEQFF.

This chain links TRBV5-6 with TRBJ1-5; 8 bases are a match to TRBD1. The length of the CDR3 is 17 residues. The ends lost 3 bases at V and 6 bases at J; junction bases unmatched: 14. In germline, CDR1 is SGHDT, CDR2 YYEEEE. The CDR3 reads CASSSQGEVVLGQPQHF. The CDR3 DNA follows: TGTGCCAGCAGCTCACAGGGGGAGGTTGTCCTGGGTCAGCCCCAGCATTTT.

V is TRBV29-1 and J is TRBJ2-2; 10 nucleotides align to TRBD2. CDR1 is SQVTM, CDR2 ANQGSEA, per germline. The CDR3 covers 14 residues. V was clipped by 4 bases and J by 3 bases; unmatched bases: 2. The CDR3 is CSVGLAGDTGELFF. CDR3 DNA sequence: TGCAGCGTTGGTCTAGCGGGGGACACCGGGGAGCTGTTTTTT.

This clone was seen just once. This chain links TRBV19 with TRBJ2-5, with TRBD1 matching over 9 bases. The CDR3 runs 15 residues. Losses at the gene ends were 3 bases for V and 2 bases for J; bases not matched to a gene: 4. CDR1 is LNHDA and CDR2 is SQIVND in the germline V gene (reference sequence). CDR3 sequence: CASSITGTGQETQYF. The CDR3, as DNA: TGTGCCAGTAGTATCACCGGGACAGGGCAAGAGACCCAGTACTTC. The whole variable domain, remainder taken from reference TRBV19 and TRBJ2-5, is DGGITQSPKYLFRKEGQNVTLSCEQNLNHDAMYWYRQDPGQGLRLIYYSQIVNDFQKGDIAEGYSVSREKKESFPLTVTSAQKNPTAFYLCASSITGTGQETQYFGPGTRLLVL.

This sequence joins TRBV5-4 and TRBJ2-3; 11 nucleotides match TRBD2. CDR1 is SGHNT, CDR2 YYREEE, per germline (reference sequence). This CDR3 has 16 amino acids. V gave up 3 bases and J gave up 3 bases; unmatched junction bases: 6. The DNA of the CDR3 is TGTGCCAGCAGCTCCGCTCTAGCGGGGGGTACAGATACGCAGTATTTT. It translates to CASSSALAGGTDTQYF.

The chain couples TRBV28 to TRBJ2-7; the D call may be TRBD1 or TRBD2 (5 bases each). The germline V gene encodes CDR1 MDHEN and CDR2 SYDVKM. Trimming cost V 10 bases and J 4 bases, with 17 bases left between them. The CDR3 totals 13 residues. For the CDR3, the DNA is TGTGCCACGGGGACGGCTGCACGGTACGAGCAGTACTTC. The encoded protein is CATGTAARYEQYF.

The chain combines TRBV19 with TRBJ2-1; TRBD2 matches 8 bases. CDR3 size: 15 residues. The V and J ends lost 3 bases and 6 bases, in that order; junction bases with no gene match: 7. Germline CDR1 and CDR2: LNHDA and SQIVND (reference sequence). Here the CDR3 reads CASSISGKRGNEQFF. CDR3 nucleotides: TGTGCCAGTAGTATTAGCGGGAAGAGGGGCAATGAGCAGTTCTTC.

The chain has TRBV7-3 and TRBJ1-2; 7 nucleotides line up with TRBD1. The V gene end was trimmed by 5 bases and the J gene end by 6 bases; junction bases not matched to a gene: 6. CDR3 length: 13 residues. CDR1 and CDR2 from the germline V gene are SGHTA and FQGTGA. The CDR3 nucleotides are TGTGCCAGCAGCAGGGGGCGTACCGATGGCTACACCTTC. This gives the protein CASSRGRTDGYTF.

The genes are TRBV28 and TRBJ2-7, with 7 bases lining up with TRBD1. The CDR3 has 14 amino acids. Trimming cost V 8 bases and J 7 bases; bases outside gene matches: 14. The germline gives CDR1 MDHEN, CDR2 SYDVKM. The CDR3 here is CASQPGGRGEEQYF. In DNA, the CDR3 is TGTGCCAGCCAACCAGGGGGAAGGGGCGAAGAGCAGTACTTC.

V is TRBV3-1 (or the pseudogene TRBV3-2) and J is TRBJ2-7; D gene uncertain. Looked up from germline, CDR1 is LGHDT and CDR2 is YNNKEL (reference sequence). V lost 0 bases to trimming and J lost 0 bases, with 15 bases between them. The CDR3 spans 17 residues. CDR3 amino acids: CASSQESWVSSSYEQYF. Written as DNA, the CDR3 is TGTGCCAGCAGCCAAGAATCGTGGGTCTCAAGCTCCTACGAGCAGTACTTC.

The chain has TRBV11-2 and TRBJ1-3; TRBD1 aligns across 7 bases. CDR1 is SGHAT, CDR2 FQNNGV, per germline. V lost 5 bases, J lost 0 bases, and 4 bases stayed unmatched. The CDR3 length is 15 residues. In DNA, the CDR3 is TGTGCCAGCAGCGCGGGACAGTCCTCTGGAAACACCATATATTTT. This gives the protein CASSAGQSSGNTIYF.

This rearrangement joins TRBV19 to TRBJ1-6; D might be TRBD1 (5 bases). V was trimmed by 6 bases and J by 10 bases, leaving 16 bases between them. The CDR3 length is 14 residues. CDR1 is LNHDA, CDR2 SQIVND, per germline (reference sequence). CDR3 nucleotides: TGTGCCAGTAGGCCGTTCGGGGGGAACTCACCCCTCCACTTT. This translates into CASRPFGGNSPLHF.

V and J are TRBV19 and TRBJ1-6, with 7 bases lining up with TRBD1. V was clipped by 1 base and J by 7 bases; unmatched bases: 7. The CDR3 loop spans 16 amino acids. Germline loops: CDR1 LNHDA, CDR2 SQIVND (reference sequence). CDR3 loop: CASSIGDRVRNSPLHF. The CDR3 region has the DNA TGTGCCAGTAGTATAGGAGACAGGGTGCGGAATTCACCCCTCCACTTT.

This clone was seen once. The rearrangement joins TRBV9 to TRBJ1-3; D is perhaps TRBD1 (6 bases). The CDR3 length is 13 residues. Germline V gene sequence: CDR1 SGDLS, CDR2 YYNGEE. Trimming left V 4 bases short and J 9 bases short, with 14 bases between. CDR3 amino acids: CASSTQGRGTIYF. The CDR3 region has the DNA TGTGCCAGCAGCACTCAGGGGAGGGGCACCATATATTTT.

This chain joins TRBV9 and TRBJ2-1; 13 bases map to TRBD2. Unmatched junction bases numbered 3, after V lost 0 bases and J lost 9 bases. This CDR3 contains 15 residues. CDR1 and CDR2 (germline): SGDLS, YYNGEE. For the CDR3, the DNA is TGTGCCAGCAGCGTAGCGGGACTAGCGGGACCTGAGCAGTTCTTC. Protein product: CASSVAGLAGPEQFF.

This clone occurred a few times. The rearrangement joins TRBV10-1 to TRBJ2-7; the match to TRBD2 covers 8 bases. The V segment lost 4 bases and the J segment 2 bases; nucleotides outside the gene matches: 10. The CDR3 loop spans 16 amino acids. Germline V CDR1 and CDR2: WNHNN, SYGVQD (reference sequence). CDR3 bases: TGCGCCAGCAGTGCCGGGAGGGATTTCAGGGCCTACGAGCAGTACTTC. It specifies CASSAGRDFRAYEQYF.

V and J are TRBV5-1 and TRBJ2-6; D call uncertain. Trimming took 0 bases from V and 4 from J, leaving 8 bases between them. Germline CDR1 reads SGHRS; CDR2 reads YFSETQ. The CDR3 spans 15 residues. CDR3 sequence: CASSLAGPGANVLTF. The CDR3 DNA follows: TGCGCCAGCAGCTTGGCAGGTCCCGGGGCCAACGTCCTGACTTTC.